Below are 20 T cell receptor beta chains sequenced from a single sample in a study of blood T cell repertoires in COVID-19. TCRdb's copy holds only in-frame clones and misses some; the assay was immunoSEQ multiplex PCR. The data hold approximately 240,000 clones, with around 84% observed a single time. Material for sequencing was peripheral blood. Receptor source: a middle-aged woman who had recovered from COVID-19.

DNA of the CDR3: TGCGCCAGCAAGGAGGGAACTAGCTCCACCTACGAGCAGTACTTC. Amino acid sequence: CASKEGTSSTYEQYF. V usage is TRBV5-1 and J usage is TRBJ2-7, with a weak D call TRBD2 (6 bases). Per the germline V gene, CDR1 is SGHRS and CDR2 is YFSETQ. The V end was cut by 6 bases, the J end by 2 bases, with 18 bases between. The CDR3 totals 15 residues.

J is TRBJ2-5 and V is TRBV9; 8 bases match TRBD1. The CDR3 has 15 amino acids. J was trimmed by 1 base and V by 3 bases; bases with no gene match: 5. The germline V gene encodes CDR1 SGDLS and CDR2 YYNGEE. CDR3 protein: CASSARTGFQETQYF. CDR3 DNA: TGTGCCAGCAGCGCTCGGACAGGGTTCCAAGAGACCCAGTACTTC.

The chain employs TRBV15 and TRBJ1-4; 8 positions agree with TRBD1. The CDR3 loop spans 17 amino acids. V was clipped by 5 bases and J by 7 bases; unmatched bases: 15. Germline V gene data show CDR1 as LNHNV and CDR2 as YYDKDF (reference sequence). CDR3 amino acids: CATSPDREGLPSEKLFF. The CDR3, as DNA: TGTGCCACCAGCCCGGACAGGGAGGGATTACCAAGTGAAAAACTGTTTTTT.

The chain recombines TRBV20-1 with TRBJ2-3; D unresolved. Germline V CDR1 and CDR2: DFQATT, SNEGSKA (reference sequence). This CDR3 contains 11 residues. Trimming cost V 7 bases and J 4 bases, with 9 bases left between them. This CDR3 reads CSVPRADTQYF. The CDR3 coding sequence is TGCAGTGTACCTCGGGCAGATACGCAGTATTTT.

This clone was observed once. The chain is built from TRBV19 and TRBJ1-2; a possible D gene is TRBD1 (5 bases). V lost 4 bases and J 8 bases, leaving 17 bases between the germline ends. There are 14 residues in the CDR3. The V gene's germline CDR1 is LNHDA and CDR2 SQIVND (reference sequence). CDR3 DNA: TGTGCCAGTAGTAATCAGGGAAGGGGTTGGGGCTACACCTTC. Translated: CASSNQGRGWGYTF.

DNA for the CDR3: TGTGCCACGAACGGTTTGGAGGGTCCCAACGTCCTGACTTTC. It yields the protein CATNGLEGPNVLTF. The gene calls are TRBV19 and TRBJ2-6, with D possibly being TRBD2 (6 bases). V was trimmed by 10 bases and J by 8 bases, leaving 18 bases between them. The CDR3 length is 14 residues. The V gene's germline CDR1 is LNHDA and CDR2 SQIVND (reference sequence).

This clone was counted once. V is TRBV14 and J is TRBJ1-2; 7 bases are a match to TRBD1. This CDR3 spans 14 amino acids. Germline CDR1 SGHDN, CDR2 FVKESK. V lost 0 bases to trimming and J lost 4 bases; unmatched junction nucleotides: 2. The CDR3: CASSQETGLYGYTF. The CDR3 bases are TGTGCCAGCAGCCAAGAGACAGGGCTCTATGGCTACACCTTC.

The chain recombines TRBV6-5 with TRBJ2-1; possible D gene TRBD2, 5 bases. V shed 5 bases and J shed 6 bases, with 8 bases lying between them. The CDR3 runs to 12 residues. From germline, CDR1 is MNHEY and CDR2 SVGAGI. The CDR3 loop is CASSKLGNEQFF. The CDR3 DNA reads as TGTGCCAGCAGTAAACTAGGCAATGAGCAGTTCTTC.

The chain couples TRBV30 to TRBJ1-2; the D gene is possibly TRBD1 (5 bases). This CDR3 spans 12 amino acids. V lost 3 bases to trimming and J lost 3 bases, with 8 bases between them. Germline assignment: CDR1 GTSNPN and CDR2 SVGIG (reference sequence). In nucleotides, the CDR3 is TGTGCCTGGAGCTCAGGGTACTATGGCTACACCTTC. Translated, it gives CAWSSGYYGYTF. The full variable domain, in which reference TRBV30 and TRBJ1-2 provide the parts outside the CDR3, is SQTIHQWPATLVQPVGSPLSLECTVEGTSNPNLYWYRQAAGRGLQLLFYSVGIGQISSEVPQNLSASRPQDRQFILSSKKLLLSDSGFYLCAWSSGYYGYTFGSGTRLTVV.

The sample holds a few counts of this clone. The CDR3 DNA reads TGTGCCAGCAGCTTAGTGGTAGCCCAGGAGACCCAGTACTTC. Its protein is CASSLVVAQETQYF. The chain uses TRBV7-2 and TRBJ2-5; D is uncertain. Germline CDR1 and CDR2: SGHTA and FQGNSA. V was cut by 1 base and J by 5 bases, with 11 bases left in between. The CDR3 is made up of 14 amino acids.

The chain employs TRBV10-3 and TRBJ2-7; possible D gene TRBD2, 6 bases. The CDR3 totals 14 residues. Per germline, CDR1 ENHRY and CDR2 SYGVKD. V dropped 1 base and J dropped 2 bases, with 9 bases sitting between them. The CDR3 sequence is CAISELGLAYEQYF. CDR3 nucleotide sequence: TGTGCCATCAGTGAGTTGGGACTTGCCTACGAGCAGTACTTC.

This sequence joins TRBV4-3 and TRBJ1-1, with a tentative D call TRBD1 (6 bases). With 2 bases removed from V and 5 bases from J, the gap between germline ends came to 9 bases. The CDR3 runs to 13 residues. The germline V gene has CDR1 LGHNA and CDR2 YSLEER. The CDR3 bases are TGCGCCAGCAGCCAATACAGGGATACTGAAGCTTTCTTT. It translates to CASSQYRDTEAFF.

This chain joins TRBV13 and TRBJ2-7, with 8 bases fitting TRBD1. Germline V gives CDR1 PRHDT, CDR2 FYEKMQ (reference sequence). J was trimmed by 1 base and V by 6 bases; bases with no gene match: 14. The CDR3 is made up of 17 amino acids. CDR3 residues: CASRGDRFSYNSYEQYF. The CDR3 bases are TGTGCCAGCAGGGGGGACAGGTTTTCCTACAATTCCTACGAGCAGTACTTC.

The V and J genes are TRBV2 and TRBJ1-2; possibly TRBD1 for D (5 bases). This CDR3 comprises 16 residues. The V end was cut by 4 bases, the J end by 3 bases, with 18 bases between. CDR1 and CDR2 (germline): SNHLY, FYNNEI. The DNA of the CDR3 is TGTGCCAGCAGTGGAGGCCAAGCGGGGGGGGACTATGGCTACACCTTC. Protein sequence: CASSGGQAGGDYGYTF.

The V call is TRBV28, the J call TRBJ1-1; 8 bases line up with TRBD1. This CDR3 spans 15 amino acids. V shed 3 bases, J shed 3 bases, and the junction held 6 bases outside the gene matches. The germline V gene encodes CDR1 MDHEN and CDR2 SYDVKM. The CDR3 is CASSLVSTGDTEAFF. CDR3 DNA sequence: TGTGCCAGCAGTTTGGTATCGACAGGGGACACTGAAGCTTTCTTT.

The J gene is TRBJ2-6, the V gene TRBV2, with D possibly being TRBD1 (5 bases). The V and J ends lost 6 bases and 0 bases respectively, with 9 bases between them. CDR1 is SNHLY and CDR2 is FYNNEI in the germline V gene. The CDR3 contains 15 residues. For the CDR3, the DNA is TGTGCCAGCAGAGACAGCTACTCTGGGGCCAACGTCCTGACTTTC. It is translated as CASRDSYSGANVLTF.

In DNA form, the CDR3 reads TGCGCCAGCAGTTCTACCGGACAGACAGCAACTAATGAAAAACTGTTTTTT. Translation: CASSSTGQTATNEKLFF. The chain combines TRBV5-1 with TRBJ1-4; perhaps TRBD1 as D (6 bases). The CDR3 runs 17 residues. Germline CDR1 is SGHRS and CDR2 is YFSETQ. V dropped 5 bases and J dropped 0 bases, with 17 bases sitting between them.

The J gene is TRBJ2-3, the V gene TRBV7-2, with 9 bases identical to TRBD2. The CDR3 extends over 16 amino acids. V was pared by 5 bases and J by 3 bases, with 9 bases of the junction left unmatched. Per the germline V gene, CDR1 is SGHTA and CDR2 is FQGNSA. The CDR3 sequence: CASSAGGLAGTDTQYF. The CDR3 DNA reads TGTGCCAGCAGCGCTGGGGGCCTAGCGGGGACAGATACGCAGTATTTT.

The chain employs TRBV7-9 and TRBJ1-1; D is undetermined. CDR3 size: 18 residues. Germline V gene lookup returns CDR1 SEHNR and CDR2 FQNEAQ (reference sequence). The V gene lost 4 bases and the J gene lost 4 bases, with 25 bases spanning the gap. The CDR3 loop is CASSSPTEVGGLTTEAFF. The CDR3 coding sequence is TGTGCCAGCAGCTCCCCCACTGAAGTCGGCGGTTTGACCACTGAAGCTTTCTTT. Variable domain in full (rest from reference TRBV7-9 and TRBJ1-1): DTGVSQNPRHKITKRGQNVTFRCDPISEHNRLYWYRQTLGQGPEFLTYFQNEAQLEKSRLLSDRFSAERPKGSFSTLEIQRTEQGDSAMYLCASSSPTEVGGLTTEAFFGQGTRLTVV.

The CDR3 DNA reads TGTGCCAGCAGCCTGCTAAGGGGCAGGGGGCGCGCAGATACGCAGTATTTT. Protein product: CASSLLRGRGRADTQYF. This chain joins TRBV6-2 or TRBV6-3 and TRBJ2-3; 8 positions agree with TRBD1. The V gene end was trimmed by 6 bases and the J gene end by 4 bases; junction bases not matched to a gene: 15. The CDR3 length is 17 residues. Germline V gives CDR1 MNHEY, CDR2 SVGEGT.